The rows below give T cell receptor beta chains drawn from one sample of a study of blood T cell repertoires in COVID-19. The data were produced by immunoSEQ multiplex PCR, yet TCRdb's version contains in-frame clones alone and is incomplete. The table has 200,000 to 250,000 clones, approximately 80% seen once. Sequenced input: peripheral blood. The source is a woman aged 80 or over with acute or convalescent COVID-19. CDR3s include the opening cysteine and the closing phenylalanine or tryptophan. Only some rows state a clone size, as once, few, many or a class for expanded clones.

CASSIGRDYGYTF TRBJ1-2 once TRBV19
CASSRDRGREKLFF TRBJ1-4 - TRBV11-2
CASSLWQRYPASEAFF TRBJ1-1 - TRBV7-2
CASSAASTGHLGYTF TRBJ1-2 - TRBV9
CASSSETGPYEQYF TRBJ2-7 few TRBV5-6
CASTEDPAGTYEQYF TRBJ2-7 - TRBV2
CASSLDWVAGTGELFF TRBJ2-2 - TRBV7-2
CASSLVASRGYGYTF TRBJ1-2 - TRBV5-1
CASSLAAGLATEAFF TRBJ1-1 - TRBV7-6
CASSLEGGKTGELFF TRBJ2-2 - TRBV5-1
CASSYPGNTEAFF TRBJ1-1 few TRBV7-2
CASSPAVNTEAFF TRBJ1-1 - TRBV18
CATSDLRPGQGANEQFF TRBJ2-1 - TRBV24-1
CASSLPPYFLQETQYF TRBJ2-5 - TRBV5-4
CASSSQTGFVTQYF TRBJ2-5 - TRBV11-2
CASSYSGQGLSEQYF TRBJ2-7 - TRBV6-6
CASGNRDRVYEQYF TRBJ2-7 - TRBV6-5
CASSLYRPSYNEQFF TRBJ2-1 - TRBV5-6
CASSWTGHRTDTQYF TRBJ2-3 few TRBV10-2
CASSPLLAGDGETQYF TRBJ2-5 - TRBV18
CATSRGGVPWAFF TRBJ1-1 once TRBV15
CASSIPNRENTEAFF TRBJ1-1 - TRBV19
CASSLAAYTGELFF TRBJ2-2 - TRBV7-7
CASSIRPNYGYTF TRBJ1-2 once TRBV2
CATSRGTGNSPLHF TRBJ1-6 - TRBV15
CASRDGTSVEGEQFF TRBJ2-1 once TRBV2
CASSLVRGWTDGYTF TRBJ1-2 - TRBV5-1